This entry is about one T cell receptor (beta chain). The data were taken from a study of blood T cell repertoires in COVID-19. Generated by immunoSEQ multiplex PCR, the TCRdb table keeps only in-frame clones and is missing some. The repertoire holds approximately 300,000 clones, with approximately 83% as singletons. The V gene end was trimmed by 2 bases and the J gene end by 1 base; junction bases not matched to a gene: 6. This CDR3 spans 17 amino acids. Germline CDR1 is MNHNS and CDR2 is SASEGT. Those who participated ranged in age from roughly 18 to 95 years and resided in under 25 US areas. V and J are TRBV6-1 and TRBJ1-4, with 8 bases aligning to TRBD1. This sequence was found in a woman in her twenties or thirties who had recovered from COVID-19. The sample was PBMCs or T cells enriched from blood (not recorded which). This CDR3 reads CASSETGGAQTNEKLFF. The CDR3 DNA reads as TGTGCCAGCAGTGAAACAGGGGGGGCCCAAACTAATGAAAAACTGTTTTTT.